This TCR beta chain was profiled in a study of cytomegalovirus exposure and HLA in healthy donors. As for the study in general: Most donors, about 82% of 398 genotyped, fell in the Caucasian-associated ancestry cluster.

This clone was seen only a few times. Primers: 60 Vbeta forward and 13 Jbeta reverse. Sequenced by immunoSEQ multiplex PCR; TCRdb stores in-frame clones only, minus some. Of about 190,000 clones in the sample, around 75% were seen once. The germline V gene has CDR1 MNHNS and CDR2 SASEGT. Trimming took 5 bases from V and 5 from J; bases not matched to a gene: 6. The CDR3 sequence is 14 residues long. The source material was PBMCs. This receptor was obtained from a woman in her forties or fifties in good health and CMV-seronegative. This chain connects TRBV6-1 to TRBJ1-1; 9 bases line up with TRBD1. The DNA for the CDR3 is TGTGCCAGCAGTCTTACAGGGGGCGCGACTGAAGCTTTCTTT. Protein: CASSLTGGATEAFF.